This TCR beta chain was observed in a study of T cell responses to AZD1222 COVID-19 vaccine. Points from the study as a whole: The repertoires were collected only after the peak T cell response. Females made up more of the donors, who were largely white British, and clonal diversity may have come out too low.

Comment on this clone: Antigen unknown.

The assay was immunoSEQ multiplex PCR, and TCRdb's table has in-frame clones only and misses some. The sample consists of about 270,000 clones, approximately 94% of them appearing once. The starting material was peripheral blood, obtained 28 days after the second AZD1222 dose. This TCR derives from an adult who received the AZD1222 COVID-19 vaccine.

The DNA of the CDR3 is TGTGCCAGTAGTGGCCGCTCTGGGGCCAACGTCCTGACTTTC. It encodes CASSGRSGANVLTF. V usage is TRBV19 and J usage is TRBJ2-6; D uncertain. Trimming stripped 5 bases from V and 0 bases from J, with 5 bases between. Germline CDR1 reads LNHDA; CDR2 reads SQIVND (reference sequence). The CDR3 has 14 residues.